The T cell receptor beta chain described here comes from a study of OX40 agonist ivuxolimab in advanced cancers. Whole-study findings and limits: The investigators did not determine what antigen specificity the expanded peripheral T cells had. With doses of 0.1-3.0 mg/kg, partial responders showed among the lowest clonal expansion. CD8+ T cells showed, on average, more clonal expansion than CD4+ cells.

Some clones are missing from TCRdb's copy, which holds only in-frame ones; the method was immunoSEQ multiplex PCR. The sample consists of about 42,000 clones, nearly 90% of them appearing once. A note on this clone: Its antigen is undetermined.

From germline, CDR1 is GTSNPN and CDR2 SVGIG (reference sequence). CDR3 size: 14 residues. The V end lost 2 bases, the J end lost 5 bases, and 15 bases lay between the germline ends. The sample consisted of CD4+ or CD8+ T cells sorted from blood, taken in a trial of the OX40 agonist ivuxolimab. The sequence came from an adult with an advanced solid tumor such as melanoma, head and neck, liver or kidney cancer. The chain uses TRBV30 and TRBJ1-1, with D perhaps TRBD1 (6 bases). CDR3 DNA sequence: TGTGCCTGGAGTTCCCCAGGGGCGAGGACTGAAGCTTTCTTT. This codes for CAWSSPGARTEAFF.